Below are 16 T cell receptor beta chains sequenced from a single sample in a study of blood T cell repertoires in COVID-19. Here immunoSEQ multiplex PCR was the method, and the copy in TCRdb shows in-frame clones only, minus some. The sample has fewer than 400,000 clones, 89% seen once. The sequenced sample was PBMCs or T cells enriched from blood (not recorded which). The receptors were gathered from a young woman who had recovered from COVID-19.

V usage is TRBV4-2 and J usage is TRBJ2-7, with TRBD1 matching over 11 bases. The CDR3 has 16 residues. Germline V gives CDR1 LGHNA, CDR2 YNFKEQ. Trimming cost V 4 bases and J 3 bases; bases outside gene matches: 8. CDR3 nucleotides: TGTGCCAGCAGCCGACCGGGACAGGGGGTAAACTACGAGCAGTACTTC. It codes for CASSRPGQGVNYEQYF.

This chain links TRBV18 with TRBJ2-5; TRBD2 is a possible D gene (6 bases). Trimming removed 2 bases at V and 3 bases at J, with 10 bases between. This CDR3 has 14 residues. The germline V gene has CDR1 KGHSH and CDR2 LQKENI. The chain's CDR3 is CASSPMGGEETQYF. As DNA, the CDR3 is TGTGCCAGCTCACCAATGGGAGGTGAAGAGACCCAGTACTTC.

This clone has a handful of counts. CDR3 region: CASSTRGQGQPQHF. The CDR3 region has the DNA TGTGCCAGTAGTACCAGGGGGCAGGGTCAGCCCCAGCATTTT. The rearrangement links TRBV19 to TRBJ1-5; 8 bases are a match to TRBD1. Losses at the gene ends were 4 bases for V and 6 bases for J; bases not matched to a gene: 5. Germline V gene data show CDR1 as LNHDA and CDR2 as SQIVND (reference sequence). The CDR3 has 14 residues.

The chain has TRBV28 and TRBJ1-6, with TRBD1 matching over 7 bases. This CDR3 has 15 amino acids. Germline lookup yields CDR1 MDHEN and CDR2 SYDVKM. Trimming cost V 8 bases and J 1 base; bases outside gene matches: 5. CDR3 in DNA: TGTGCCAGCGGGTCAGGGGGTTCCTATAATTCACCCCTCCACTTT. Protein: CASGSGGSYNSPLHF.

The chain employs TRBV7-9 and TRBJ2-5; TRBD1 aligns across 9 bases. There are 16 residues in the CDR3. V lost 3 bases to trimming and J lost 2 bases; unmatched junction nucleotides: 7. Per the germline V gene, CDR1 is SEHNR and CDR2 is FQNEAQ (reference sequence). This chain's CDR3 is CASSFRTGVRQETQYF. The CDR3 DNA is TGTGCCAGCAGCTTCAGGACAGGGGTACGGCAAGAGACCCAGTACTTC.

The rearrangement links TRBV27 to TRBJ1-4, with TRBD1 matching 8 bases. The germline V gene has CDR1 MNHEY and CDR2 SMNVEV (reference sequence). After removal of 3 bases from V and 3 bases from J, the junction contained 6 bases not matched to a gene. The CDR3 runs to 16 residues. The CDR3 DNA reads TGTGCCAGCAGTTTCAGGGGGCTTGGGGCTAATGAAAAACTGTTTTTT. Protein: CASSFRGLGANEKLFF.

The V and J genes are TRBV7-3 and TRBJ2-3, with 7 nucleotides matching TRBD2. Germline V gives CDR1 SGHTA, CDR2 FQGTGA. With V trimmed by 2 bases and J by 4 bases, 3 bases remained unmatched. This CDR3 contains 14 residues. The CDR3 is CASSLAGVSDTQYF. The CDR3 DNA is TGTGCCAGCAGCTTAGCGGGAGTCTCAGATACGCAGTATTTT.

The chain uses TRBV7-6 and TRBJ2-2, with TRBD1 matching 9 bases. The germline CDR1 and CDR2 sequences are SGHVS and FNYEAQ. Trimming cost V 2 bases and J 5 bases; bases outside gene matches: 3. This CDR3 spans 15 amino acids. The CDR3 sequence is CASSLRGTGTGELFF. CDR3 DNA: TGTGCCAGCAGCTTAAGGGGGACAGGGACCGGGGAGCTGTTTTTT.

The genes are TRBV5-6 and TRBJ2-5, with D tentatively TRBD1 (6 bases). Looked up from germline, CDR1 is SGHDT and CDR2 is YYEEEE. V was clipped by 1 base and J by 2 bases, with 15 bases between them. The CDR3 loop spans 16 amino acids. The CDR3 here is CASSLMSWTDQETQYF. CDR3 bases: TGTGCCAGCAGCTTGATGTCGTGGACAGATCAAGAGACCCAGTACTTC.

This rearrangement joins TRBV7-2 to TRBJ2-1, with D tentatively TRBD1 (5 bases). The CDR3 spans 16 residues. CDR1 and CDR2 from the germline V gene are SGHTA and FQGNSA. With 1 base removed from V and 6 bases from J, the gap between germline ends came to 16 bases. Here the CDR3 DNA reads TGTGCCAGCAGCTTAGAAAGTGTAGGGGTGGTCAATGAGCAGTTCTTC. It codes for CASSLESVGVVNEQFF. The full variable domain, its missing parts supplied by reference TRBV7-2 and TRBJ2-1, is GAGVSQSPSNKVTEKGKDVELRCDPISGHTALYWYRQSLGQGLEFLIYFQGNSAPDKSGLPSDRFSAERTGGSVSTLTIQRTQQEDSAVYLCASSLESVGVVNEQFFGPGTRLTVL.

The chain couples TRBV4-1 to TRBJ2-2, with TRBD1 matching 8 bases. This CDR3 comprises 15 residues. V dropped 3 bases and J dropped 1; count of bases not matched to a gene: 1. CDR1 is MGHRA, CDR2 YSYEKL, per germline. CDR3 residues: CASSHGTGNTGELFF. The CDR3 bases are TGCGCCAGCAGCCACGGGACAGGGAACACCGGGGAGCTGTTTTTT.

The chain employs TRBV6-1 and TRBJ1-4, with TRBD1 identical over 10 bases. This CDR3 region has 16 residues. V dropped 4 bases and J dropped 8; count of bases not matched to a gene: 10. The germline V gene has CDR1 MNHNS and CDR2 SASEGT. CDR3 sequence reads: CASSAGQGQGDEKLFF. Here the CDR3 DNA reads TGTGCCAGCAGTGCCGGACAAGGACAGGGGGACGAAAAACTGTTTTTT.

The rearrangement joins TRBV11-2 to TRBJ2-7, with 8 nucleotides matching TRBD2. Germline lookup yields CDR1 SGHAT and CDR2 FQNNGV. The V and J ends lost 2 bases and 4 bases, in that order; junction bases with no gene match: 7. This CDR3 contains 15 residues. The CDR3 loop is CASSLRLAIGYEQYF. Here the CDR3 DNA reads TGTGCCAGCAGCTTAAGACTAGCGATCGGATACGAGCAGTACTTC. The full variable domain, with the rest looked up from reference TRBV11-2 and TRBJ2-7, is EAGVAQSPRYKIIEKRQSVAFWCNPISGHATLYWYQQILGQGPKLLIQFQNNGVVDDSQLPKDRFSAERLKGVDSTLKIQPAKLEDSAVYLCASSLRLAIGYEQYFGPGTRLTVT.

V is TRBV7-8 and J is TRBJ2-7, with a tentative D call TRBD1 (6 bases). The CDR3 spans 13 residues. CDR1 is SGHVS and CDR2 is FQNEAQ in the germline V gene. V lost 1 base to trimming and J lost 5 bases, with 9 bases between them. CDR3 DNA: TGTGCCAGCAGCTTAGAGGGGGTGAACGAGCAGTACTTC. Residues: CASSLEGVNEQYF.

V gene TRBV3-1 (or the pseudogene TRBV3-2) combines with J gene TRBJ1-5, with D tentatively TRBD1 (5 bases). The CDR3 spans 19 residues. V lost 2 bases to trimming and J lost 0 bases, with 20 bases between them. Germline V lookup: CDR1 LGHDT, CDR2 YNNKEL (reference sequence). Here the CDR3 reads CASSQSARGWGNSNQPQHF. CDR3 sequence (DNA): TGTGCCAGCAGCCAATCAGCCCGGGGGTGGGGAAATAGCAATCAGCCCCAGCATTTT.

V gene TRBV6-4 combines with J gene TRBJ2-3; the D gene is possibly TRBD2 (5 bases). The CDR3 is 14 residues long. V was cut by 10 bases and J by 4 bases, with 18 bases left in between. Germline CDR1 is MRHNA and CDR2 is SNTAGT. CDR3 region: CATKPSGSADTQYF. The CDR3, as DNA: TGTGCCACAAAACCGTCGGGGAGCGCAGATACGCAGTATTTT.